The following is a TCR beta chain sequence with its context. The data stem from a study of shared clonotypes between healthy human individuals. This CDR3 spans 13 amino acids. The ends lost 4 bases at V and 4 bases at J; junction bases unmatched: 3. The germline V gene encodes CDR1 SGHAT and CDR2 FQNNGV. Using immunoSEQ multiplex PCR, the repertoire was profiled, and TCRdb retains in-frame clones only, with some absent. The table includes millions of clones, roughly nine tenths detected once. The sample consisted of naive CD4+ T cells sorted from blood. Specified subset: CD45RA+ positively selected. The rearrangement links TRBV11-2 to TRBJ1-2, with 7 bases that match TRBD1. This TCR came from a young man in good health. The DNA of the CDR3 is TGTGCCAGCAGCTCGAGGACAGGCTATGGCTACACCTTC. It yields the protein CASSSRTGYGYTF.